The 20 T cell receptor beta chains presented below share a single source sample, sequenced in a study of CD8+CD57+ T cells in acquired aplastic anemia. Both TCR beta VDJ combination and CDR3 sequence profiling were carried out. Genomic DNA was the template for this profiling. TCRdb re-called the reads with MiXCR, one entry per CDR3 protein. The repertoire holds around 400,000 distinct CDR3 sequences, with 65% to 75% as singletons. Sequencing was done on a sample of sorted CD4+, CD8+, or CD8+CD57+ T cells (not recorded which) from PBMCs. Receptors originate from a human donor in good health, serving as a control.

This clonotype was detected a few times. The chain joins TRBV2 to TRBJ1-1, with 10 bases identical to TRBD1. This CDR3 contains 13 residues. Per the germline V gene, CDR1 is SNHLY and CDR2 is FYNNEI. With 6 bases clipped from V and 5 bases from J, the junction kept 3 bases outside the gene matches. The CDR3 sequence is CASRGQGRTEAFF. The CDR3 bases are TGTGCCAGCAGGGGACAGGGGAGGACTGAAGCTTTCTTT. The variable domain in full, completed from reference TRBV2 and TRBJ1-1, reads EPEVTQTPSHQVTQMGQEVILRCVPISNHLYFYWYRQILGQKVEFLVSFYNNEISEKSEIFDDQFSVERPDGSNFTLKIRSTKLEDSAMYFCASRGQGRTEAFFGQGTRLTVV.

This chain connects TRBV9 to TRBJ1-5, with 7 bases identical to TRBD1. V dropped 4 bases and J dropped 14; count of bases not matched to a gene: 15. Germline V gene data show CDR1 as SGDLS and CDR2 as YYNGEE. This CDR3 has 14 residues. CDR3 nucleotide sequence: TGTGCCAGCAGCCTGACAGGGAGTCACCAGGAAGAGCATTTT. The encoded protein is CASSLTGSHQEEHF.

J is TRBJ2-1 and V is TRBV20-1; 10 nucleotides match TRBD2. Germline loops: CDR1 DFQATT, CDR2 SNEGSKA (reference sequence). The CDR3 is 16 amino acids. V lost 4 bases to trimming and J lost 4 bases; unmatched junction nucleotides: 10. CDR3 in amino acids: CSATGLAPEGYNEQFF. CDR3 sequence (DNA): TGCAGTGCTACGGGACTAGCGCCTGAGGGTTACAATGAGCAGTTCTTC.

CDR3 coding DNA: TGTGCCAGCAGTCTAGAGGCCAAGACCCAGTACTTC. Protein product: CASSLEAKTQYF. The genes are TRBV5-5 and TRBJ2-5; no firm D call. Germline V gene data show CDR1 as SGHKS and CDR2 as YYEKEE (reference sequence). There are 12 residues in the CDR3. The V gene lost 5 bases and the J gene lost 6 bases, with 11 bases spanning the gap.

This CDR3 is CASSQASGGTDTQYF. CDR3 DNA: TGTGCCAGCAGCCAGGCTAGCGGGGGCACAGATACGCAGTATTTT. The chain links TRBV12-3 or TRBV12-4 to TRBJ2-3, with 9 bases that match TRBD2. This CDR3 region has 15 residues. V lost 6 bases, J lost 1 base, and 5 bases stayed unmatched.

This clonotype has only one observation. The gene calls are TRBV5-1 and TRBJ1-1, with D perhaps TRBD1 (6 bases). Trimming removed 2 bases from V and 10 bases from J, with 21 bases in between. Germline CDR1 reads SGHRS; CDR2 reads YFSETQ. The CDR3 consists of 15 residues. The CDR3 here is CASSLLQGGNAGAFF. For the CDR3, the DNA is TGCGCCAGCAGCTTACTACAGGGCGGGAACGCTGGAGCTTTCTTT.

About this clonotype itself: Because the CDR3's place on the DNA is in doubt, the DNA is left out and the CDR3 is given as listed by TCRdb. V usage is TRBV7-2 and J usage is TRBJ2-7; the table gives TRBD1 as D, unverified against the DNA. The germline V gene has CDR1 SGHTA and CDR2 FQGNSA. The CDR3 spans 15 amino acids, including both terminal residues. The CDR3 here is CASSLVGTGAGEQYF.

This clonotype was detected many times. The gene calls are TRBV5-6 and TRBJ1-3; D possibly corresponds to TRBD1 (5 bases). From germline, CDR1 is SGHDT and CDR2 YYEEEE. The CDR3 is 18 amino acids. Trimming removed 1 base at V and 7 bases at J, with 24 bases between. CDR3 amino acids: CASSLPSGVRPWGNTIYF. The CDR3 DNA reads TGTGCCAGCAGCTTGCCCTCCGGTGTTCGGCCCTGGGGGAACACCATATATTTT.

This clonotype was found once. A junction boundary mismatches the germline segment, possibly from a read error. V gene TRBV2 combines with J gene TRBJ1-6; D is unresolved. Germline V lookup: CDR1 SNHLY, CDR2 FYNNEI. The CDR3 has 13 residues. The CDR3 region is CASSFDYNSSLFF. Written as DNA, the CDR3 is TGTGCCAGCAGCTTCGATTACAATTCATCCCTCTTCTTT. The whole variable domain, remainder taken from reference TRBV2 and TRBJ1-6, is EPEVTQTPSHQVTQMGQEVILRCVPISNHLYFYWYRQILGQKVEFLVSFYNNEISEKSEIFDDQFSVERPDGSNFTLKIRSTKLEDSAMYFCASSFDYNSSLFFGNGTRLTVT.

The V and J genes are TRBV7-2 and TRBJ1-1; 7 positions match TRBD1. The CDR3 length is 16 residues. The V gene's germline CDR1 is SGHTA and CDR2 FQGNSA. The V segment lost 4 bases and the J segment 12 bases; nucleotides outside the gene matches: 20. The CDR3 DNA sequence: TGTGCCAGCAGCTCCCAGGCAGGGGGAATTGGAGATAAGCCTTTCTTT. This sequence encodes CASSSQAGGIGDKPFF.

This rearrangement joins TRBV3-1 to TRBJ2-5; D may be TRBD2 (6 bases). CDR3 length: 14 amino acids. V lost 5 bases and J lost 5, with 15 bases in between. The germline gives CDR1 LGHDT, CDR2 YNNKEL (reference sequence). The CDR3 loop reads CASSLGLSGETQYF. The CDR3 coding sequence is TGTGCCAGCAGCTTAGGTTTGAGCGGGGAGACCCAGTACTTC.

This clonotype was detected many times. The chain employs TRBV7-2 and TRBJ2-3, with D maybe TRBD1 (6 bases). The CDR3 consists of 15 residues. V lost 0 bases and J 2 bases, leaving 9 bases between the germline ends. The germline V gene encodes CDR1 SGHTA and CDR2 FQGNSA. DNA of the CDR3: TGTGCCAGCAGCTTAGCGCAGGGGTACACAGATACGCAGTATTTT. Protein product: CASSLAQGYTDTQYF.

The chain carries TRBV5-6 and TRBJ1-2, with 7 bases identical to TRBD1. The CDR3 extends over 14 amino acids. Germline V lookup: CDR1 SGHDT, CDR2 YYEEEE. V lost 8 bases to trimming and J lost 4 bases; unmatched junction nucleotides: 11. CDR3 sequence reads: CASSAVRGAYGYTF. The CDR3 nucleotides read TGTGCCAGTAGCGCGGTCAGGGGGGCCTATGGCTACACCTTC.

The chain joins TRBV12-3 or TRBV12-4 to TRBJ2-4; D perhaps matches TRBD1 (6 bases). Trimming took off 10 bases at V and 9 bases at J, with 25 bases between the two ends. This CDR3 is built from 15 residues. CDR3 DNA sequence: TGTGCCACTGGTGATACGGCAGGGGCGAGGGGCATTCAGTACTTC. It encodes CATGDTAGARGIQYF.

The chain carries TRBV20-1 and TRBJ2-1, with 7 bases matching TRBD2. Germline assignment: CDR1 DFQATT and CDR2 SNEGSKA (reference sequence). CDR3 length equals 13 residues. V lost 3 bases, J lost 8 bases, and 7 bases stayed unmatched. This CDR3 reads CSASLAAPDEQFF. The DNA for the CDR3 is TGCAGTGCTAGCCTAGCGGCCCCCGATGAGCAGTTCTTC.

The chain couples TRBV20-1 to TRBJ2-1; possibly TRBD1 or TRBD2 for D (5 bases each). Between the trimmed V and J ends, which lost 1 base and 15 bases, there was a span of 25 bases. This CDR3 has 15 amino acids. The germline V gene encodes CDR1 DFQATT and CDR2 SNEGSKA (reference sequence). The DNA for the CDR3 is TGCAGTGCTAGAGCCGGGACCACCAGTCCTAATGTGCGGTTCTTC. Translated: CSARAGTTSPNVRFF.

V is TRBV9 and J is TRBJ1-2; TRBD1 matches at 8 bases. This CDR3 contains 14 residues. The germline V gene has CDR1 SGDLS and CDR2 YYNGEE. The V gene end was trimmed by 0 bases and the J gene end by 4 bases; junction bases not matched to a gene: 2. This CDR3 is CASSVATGGYGYTF. The CDR3 region has the DNA TGTGCCAGCAGCGTAGCTACAGGGGGCTATGGCTACACCTTC. Supplemented by reference TRBV9 and TRBJ1-2, the full variable domain reads DSGVTQTPKHLITATGQRVTLRCSPRSGDLSVYWYQQSLDQGLQFLIQYYNGEERAKGNILERFSAQQFPDLHSELNLSSLELGDSALYFCASSVATGGYGYTFGSGTRLTVV.

The rearrangement joins TRBV12-3 or TRBV12-4 to TRBJ1-2; TRBD1 aligns across 9 bases. The CDR3 totals 13 residues. V shed 4 bases, J shed 8 bases, and the junction held 5 bases outside the gene matches. The CDR3 spells CASSSQGAQGYTF. The CDR3 coding sequence is TGTGCCAGCAGTTCACAGGGGGCTCAGGGCTACACCTTC.

Regarding this clonotype: Because the CDR3's place on the DNA is in doubt, the DNA is left out and the CDR3 is given as listed by TCRdb. The chain uses TRBV7-8 and TRBJ1-1. Germline CDR1 is SGHVS and CDR2 is FQNEAQ. The CDR3 adds up to 15 amino acids, both ends counted. This CDR3 is CASSSVEEQYVGPFF.

The chain couples TRBV7-2 to TRBJ1-2, with TRBD1 matching 8 bases. The CDR3 totals 16 residues. Germline V gene lookup returns CDR1 SGHTA and CDR2 FQGNSA. Trimming took 5 bases from V and 10 from J; bases not matched to a gene: 18. In DNA form, the CDR3 reads TGTGCCAGCAGCGAAACAAGGACAGGGTCTCCCTACACCTACACCTTC. Translation: CASSETRTGSPYTYTF.